What follows are 3 T cell receptor beta chains derived from one specimen sequenced in a study of beta chain features in type 1 diabetes. Expressed TCRB transcripts were sequenced because the entire RNA isolate underwent reverse transcription. The assay was immunoSEQ multiplex PCR, and TCRdb's table has in-frame clones only and misses some. The data show around 300,000 clones, about 11% seen once. The material sequenced was naive CD4+ T cells from blood. Receptor source: a young woman in good health.

The V and J genes are TRBV5-1 and TRBJ1-2, with 7 bases aligning to TRBD1. The CDR3 covers 11 residues. V lost 10 bases, J lost 4 bases, and 4 bases stayed unmatched. Germline loops: CDR1 SGHRS, CDR2 YFSETQ. CDR3 protein: CAGDSSYGYTF. In DNA form, the CDR3 reads TGCGCCGGGGACAGCTCCTATGGCTACACCTTC.

This clone was seen only a few times. The chain couples TRBV10-3 to TRBJ1-5; 9 bases match TRBD1. Unmatched junction bases numbered 6, after V lost 3 bases and J lost 3 bases. The CDR3 runs to 16 residues. Germline assignment: CDR1 ENHRY and CDR2 SYGVKD. The CDR3 bases are TGTGCCATCAGTGATCCGGGACAGGGATTCAATCAGCCCCAGCATTTT. Translated: CAISDPGQGFNQPQHF.

The sample holds a few counts of this clone. The chain combines TRBV11-2 with TRBJ2-3; D is possibly TRBD1 (6 bases). This CDR3 has 14 amino acids. Germline V lookup: CDR1 SGHAT, CDR2 FQNNGV. V lost 5 bases to trimming and J lost 2 bases, with 11 bases between them. CDR3 in amino acids: CASSPGQITDTQYF. The CDR3 nucleotides read TGTGCCAGCAGCCCCGGACAGATCACAGATACGCAGTATTTT.